This TCR beta chain was captured in a study of T cell responses to AZD1222 COVID-19 vaccine (dated by TCRdb to 2020 to 2022). Concerning the study at large: AZD1222 recipients with second doses at about 4 weeks or about 12 weeks were pooled, because spike-specific TCR depth and breadth did not differ between schedules. TCR sequencing covered fewer than 250 trial participants: 200 to 220 given two doses of AZD1222 and about 26 given two doses of MenACWY control vaccine. Trial participants were enrolled into age subgroups of 18-55, 56-69 and 70-plus years, which contained around 140, 26 and 57 TCR-sequenced participants, respectively.

This sample's time point label indicates: baseline before first vaccination. The vaccinee samples were drawn from two UK trials, COV001 and COV002, one of which was a single-blind randomized controlled phase 2/3 trial testing AZD1222 (ChAdOx1 nCoV-19) in healthy adults. Trial participant PBMC samples were collected at day 0 and day 28 after the second dose for TCRbeta chain sequencing. The sample holds a few counts of this clone. Its recognized antigen is unknown. No clone much larger than this one lies a single base away; base qualities are absent. Cut back by 6 bases and 8 bases, the V and J ends lie 11 bases apart. CDR1 and CDR2 are read off the germline V gene as SGHNT and YENEEA. The CDR3, from cysteine to phenylalanine, totals 13 residues. Only the CDR3 part of the read is kept: 39 bases, read in frame from the first base. Findings and caveats that apply to the study as a whole: In the small 56-69-year group, the increase in depth fell short of significance, most likely because of low power. Because no samples from the day 14 peak response were available, repertoires could be characterized only after the peak T cell response. Participants were mostly white British and included more females than males, and it was suggested by the authors that clonal diversity may have been underestimated. After two AZD1222 doses, both the breadth and the depth of spike-specific TCRs were significantly higher than at day 0 and than in MenACWY recipients. CD4 TCRs associated with the vaccine covered the entire spike protein, and the dominant responses were in regions 160-218 and 743-854. Only six or seven AZD1222 recipients were SARS-CoV-2 seropositive at baseline, limiting conclusions about previously exposed vaccinees. Reportedly, almost half of the unique spike-specific TCRs recognized epitopes lying outside the regions that are mutated in the B.1.351 and B.1.1.7 variants.

The CDR3 regions of human TCRbeta chains were subjected to immunosequencing. The study's processing was this. TCRs in the repertoires were compared against a reference library of SARS-CoV-2-specific TCRs that had been generated with the MIRA antigen-specificity platform. Breadth was defined as the fraction of unique TCRs that were SARS-CoV-2-associated, and depth was defined as the fraction of total T cells that were SARS-CoV-2-associated. Using the MIRA data, every spike-specific TCR was mapped to the spike region that the TCR reacted to and assigned to either a CD4 or a CD8 class. Log10-transformed breadth and depth values were compared by one-way ANOVA with Sidak's multiple comparisons tests. Here the immuneACCESS table is served through TCRdb, limited to in-frame sequences with V and J called. Missing clones are a known gap in these copies; in checked studies unresolved V genes cover under half, and the rest lacks a known reason. The V and J calls and the clone size are those of that table, but D and trimming were determined from the DNA. This sample gives 90,000 to 100,000 clones in total; approximately 90% of them show up just once. Under 8.5% of the sample is taken by the ten largest.

The sequencing used peripheral blood, collected on day 0 of AZD1222 vaccination. This chain joins TRBV11-3 to TRBJ1-6; the D gene identity is not certain. The receptor comes from an adult in good health. CDR3 region: CASRPASDSPLHF. The nucleotide sequence is TGTGCCAGCAGGCCCGCGTCCGATTCACCCCTCCACTTT. Where the CDR3 stops, the reference TRBV11-3 and TRBJ1-6 genes take over; the full variable domain is EAGVVQSPRYKIIEKKQPVAFWCNPISGHNTLYWYLQNLGQGPELLIRYENEEAVDDSQLPKDRFSAERLKGVDSTLKIQPAELGDSAVYLCASRPASDSPLHFGNGTRLTVT.